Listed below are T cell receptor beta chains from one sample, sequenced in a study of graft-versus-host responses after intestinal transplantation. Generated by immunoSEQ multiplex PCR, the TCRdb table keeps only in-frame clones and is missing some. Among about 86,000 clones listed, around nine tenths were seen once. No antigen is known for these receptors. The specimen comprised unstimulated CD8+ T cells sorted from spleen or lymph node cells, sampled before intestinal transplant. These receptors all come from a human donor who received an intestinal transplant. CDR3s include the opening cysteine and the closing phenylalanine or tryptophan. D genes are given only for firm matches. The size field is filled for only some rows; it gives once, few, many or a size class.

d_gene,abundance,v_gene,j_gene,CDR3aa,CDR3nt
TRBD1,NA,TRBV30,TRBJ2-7,CAWSVRGTGIYEQYF,TGTGCCTGGAGTGTACGCGGGACAGGGATTTACGAGCAGTACTTC
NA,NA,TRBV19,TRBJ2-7,CASSIGTGAYEQYF,TGTGCCAGTAGTATCGGAACTGGGGCTTACGAGCAGTACTTC
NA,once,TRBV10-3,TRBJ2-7,CAISESSEGAYEQYF,TGTGCCATCAGTGAGTCGTCTGAGGGCGCCTACGAGCAGTACTTC
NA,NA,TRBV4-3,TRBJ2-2,CASSQGEGVTGELFF,TGCGCCAGCAGCCAAGGCGAGGGTGTCACCGGGGAGCTGTTTTTT
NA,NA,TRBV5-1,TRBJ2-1,CASSLRPGDLNEQFF,TGCGCCAGCAGCTTGAGGCCGGGAGACCTTAATGAGCAGTTCTTC
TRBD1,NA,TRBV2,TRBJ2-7,CASSEWGQGNGYEQYF,TGTGCCAGCAGTGAATGGGGACAGGGGAATGGCTACGAGCAGTACTTC
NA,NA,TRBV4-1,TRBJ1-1,CASSQGRGTEAFF,TGCGCCAGCAGCCAGGGAAGAGGGACTGAAGCTTTCTTT
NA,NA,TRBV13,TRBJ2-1,CASSYDGGRSYNEQFF,TGTGCCAGCAGCTACGACGGGGGACGCTCCTACAATGAGCAGTTCTTC
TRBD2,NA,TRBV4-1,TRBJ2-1,CASSQEFGGAYNEQFF,TGTGCCAGCAGCCAAGAGTTCGGGGGGGCTTACAATGAGCAGTTCTTC
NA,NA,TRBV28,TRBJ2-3,CASSFASDTQYF,TGTGCCAGCAGCTTCGCGTCAGATACGCAGTATTTT
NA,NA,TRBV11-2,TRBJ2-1,CASTLQRNEQFF,TGTGCCAGCACCCTTCAGAGGAATGAGCAGTTCTTC
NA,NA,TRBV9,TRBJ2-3,CASSVRGLASFTDTQYF,TGTGCCAGCAGCGTACGAGGTCTAGCGAGTTTCACAGATACGCAGTATTTT
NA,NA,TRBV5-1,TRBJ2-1,CASSPQGSWVFF,TGCGCCAGCAGCCCCCAGGGGTCTTGGGTGTTCTTC
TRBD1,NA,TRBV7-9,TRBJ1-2,CASSLEGTGANYGYTF,TGTGCCAGCAGCTTAGAAGGTACAGGGGCTAACTATGGCTACACCTTC
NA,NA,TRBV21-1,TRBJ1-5,CASSGGGRERSNQPQHF,TGTGCCAGCAGCGGGGGGGGGAGGGAGAGGAGCAATCAGCCCCAGCATTTT
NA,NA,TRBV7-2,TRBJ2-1,CASSLSDYNEQFF,TGTGCCAGCAGCTTATCAGATTACAATGAGCAGTTCTTC
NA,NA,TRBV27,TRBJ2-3,CASSLEPTGTNTQYF,TGTGCCAGCAGTCTAGAGCCGACCGGGACAAATACGCAGTATTTT
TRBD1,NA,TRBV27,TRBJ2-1,CASSSLGQGVYNEQFF,TGTGCCAGCAGTTCCCTCGGACAGGGGGTCTACAATGAGCAGTTCTTC
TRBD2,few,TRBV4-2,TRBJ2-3,CASSQDLLAGEEDTQYF,TGTGCCAGCAGCCAAGATTTACTAGCGGGAGAGGAAGATACGCAGTATTTT
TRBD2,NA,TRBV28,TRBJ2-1,CASSPLPWTSGRVNNNEQFF,TGTGCCAGCAGTCCCCTCCCCTGGACTAGCGGGAGGGTGAACAACAATGAGCAGTTCTTC
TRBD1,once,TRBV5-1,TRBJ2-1,CASSETGGLYNEQFF,TGCGCCAGCAGCGAAACAGGGGGCCTCTACAATGAGCAGTTCTTC
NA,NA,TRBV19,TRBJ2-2,CASSISGGRVTGELFF,TGTGCCAGTAGTATTAGTGGGGGCCGGGTCACCGGGGAGCTGTTTTTT
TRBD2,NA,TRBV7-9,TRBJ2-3,CASSSGSGRGVANTQYF,TGTGCCAGCAGCTCTGGGTCTGGGCGGGGGGTCGCAAATACGCAGTATTTT
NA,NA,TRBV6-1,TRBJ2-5,CASSERAGGSETQYF,TGTGCCAGCAGTGAAAGGGCAGGGGGGTCAGAGACCCAGTACTTC
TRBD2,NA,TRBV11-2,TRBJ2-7,CASSLGPSGYEQYF,TGTGCCAGCAGCTTAGGTCCTAGCGGATACGAGCAGTACTTC
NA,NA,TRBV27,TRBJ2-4,CASSLSFRGGGYIQYF,TGTGCCAGCAGTTTATCCTTCAGGGGCGGGGGTTACATTCAGTACTTC
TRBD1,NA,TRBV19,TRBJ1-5,CASSMGGTGGQPQHF,TGTGCCAGTAGTATGGGGGGGACAGGGGGCCAGCCCCAGCATTTT
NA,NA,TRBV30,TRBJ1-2,CAYNGWSQVNYGYTF,TGTGCCTACAATGGTTGGTCACAGGTGAACTATGGCTACACCTTC
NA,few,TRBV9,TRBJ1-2,CASSVRGSYTF,TGTGCCAGCAGCGTAAGGGGAAGCTACACCTTC
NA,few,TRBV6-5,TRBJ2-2,CASSYGQNGELFF,TGTGCCAGCAGTTACGGACAGAACGGGGAGCTGTTTTTT
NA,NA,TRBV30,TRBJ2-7,CAWSIGVRLSEQYF,TGTGCCTGGAGTATAGGGGTTAGGCTCAGCGAGCAGTACTTC